This T cell receptor (beta chain) was documented in a study of PD-L1 blockade in urothelial cancer. For the study at large: Analyses used blood from 3 weeks (second dose) and 6 weeks after treatment start.

This CDR3 has 12 residues. Per germline, CDR1 SQVTM and CDR2 ANQGSEA. Regarding the study as a whole: Prediction of better survival came from below-median pretreatment blood TCR clonality.

Of note for this clone: What it binds is unknown.

Sample time point: peripheral blood 6 weeks after treatment start. Synthetic templates analogous to TCR were spiked into all PCRs individually. Only in-frame clones appear in the TCRdb table, and some are missing; sequencing was by immunoSEQ multiplex PCR. Here the sample spans about 50,000 clones, 88% being singletons. The chain carries TRBV29-1 and TRBJ2-5; 8 positions agree with TRBD1. The TCR was taken from a man in his sixties with urothelial cancer. This specimen was PBMCs, taken around atezolizumab (anti-PD-L1) treatment. The CDR3 here is CTVGQGGETQYF. The CDR3 DNA reads TGCACTGTCGGACAGGGTGGTGAGACCCAGTACTTC. The full variable domain, completed using reference TRBV29-1 and TRBJ2-5, is SAVISQKPSRDICQRGTSLTIQCQVDSQVTMMFWYRQQPGQSLTLIATANQGSEATYESGFVIDKFPISRPNLTFSTLTVSNMSPEDSSIYLCTVGQGGETQYFGPGTRLLVL.